This TCR beta chain was identified during a study of cytomegalovirus exposure and HLA in healthy donors. PCR employed 60 Vbeta and 13 Jbeta primers. Sequenced by immunoSEQ multiplex PCR; TCRdb stores in-frame clones only, minus some. Among under 200,000 clones listed, 80% to 90% were seen once. The CDR3 is 20 amino acids. After removal of 2 bases from V and 6 bases from J, the junction contained 18 bases not matched to a gene. Germline lookup yields CDR1 WSHSY and CDR2 SAAADI. The genes are TRBV10-2 and TRBJ2-1; 11 positions match TRBD2. This receptor was taken from a woman younger than 45 in good health and CMV-seropositive. The source material was PBMCs. CDR3 DNA: TGCGCCAGCAGTGAGATGGGGCTAGCGGGGGGACCTCGGCGATCCAATGAGCAGTTCTTC. Protein: CASSEMGLAGGPRRSNEQFF.